The TCR beta chain described here comes from a study of beta chain features in type 1 diabetes. The investigators reverse transcribed all of the isolated RNA, so they sequenced expressed TCRB transcripts. TCRdb keeps only in-frame clones here, not all; method: immunoSEQ multiplex PCR. Among around 690,000 clones listed, 9.5% to 15% were seen once. The table lists this clone with a few counts. The target antigen is unknown. Study observations and caveats: Moderate yet significant TCRB CDR3 shortening was seen in Type 1 diabetes patients in all four CD4+ subsets.

Trimming took off 6 bases at V and 3 bases at J, with 8 bases between the two ends. The CDR3 is made up of 13 amino acids. Germline CDR1 and CDR2: SNHLY and FYNNEI. The sample comprised naive CD4+ T cells from blood. The origin of this receptor is a man younger than 45 with type 1 diabetes. V is TRBV2 and J is TRBJ2-2; no definite D call. The CDR3 sequence is CASRAEYTGELFF. The CDR3 DNA follows: TGTGCCAGCAGGGCCGAATACACCGGGGAGCTGTTTTTT.